A selection of T cell receptor beta chains follows, all from one sample in a study of cytomegalovirus exposure and HLA in healthy donors. Here immunoSEQ multiplex PCR was the method, and the copy in TCRdb shows in-frame clones only, minus some. Of 75,000 to 100,000 clones listed, approximately 79% were seen once; the top ten hold 1.5% to 2%. The sample taken for sequencing was PBMCs. These TCRs come from a male donor in good health and CMV-seronegative. Each CDR3 is given with its conserved first and last residue. Fields, in order: clone size, D gene, V gene, J gene, CDR3 protein, CDR3 DNA. The D gene is left open where the match is weak. Only some rows state a clone size, as once, few, many or a class for expanded clones.

.	.	TRBV19	TRBJ2-7	CASSINRADEQYF	TGTGCCAGTAGTATTAACAGGGCTGACGAGCAGTACTTC
once	.	TRBV5-1	TRBJ2-1	CASSLAGGSSYNEQFF	TGCGCCAGCAGCTTGGCTGGCGGATCCTCCTACAATGAGCAGTTCTTC
.	.	TRBV4-1	TRBJ1-5	CASSQGRAGNQPQHF	TGCGCCAGCAGCCAGGGGAGGGCTGGCAATCAGCCCCAGCATTTT
.	TRBD1	TRBV5-1	TRBJ1-4	CASSLGHGTAHEKLFF	TGCGCCAGCAGCTTGGGCCACGGGACAGCTCATGAAAAACTGTTTTTT
few	TRBD1	TRBV5-4	TRBJ2-7	CASKIQGEDEQYF	TGTGCCAGCAAAATACAGGGGGAGGACGAGCAGTACTTC
.	.	TRBV18	TRBJ1-1	CASSPMVQGLNTEAFF	TGTGCCAGCTCACCCATGGTTCAGGGGTTGAACACTGAAGCTTTCTTT
.	.	TRBV7-9	TRBJ2-7	CSSSRTSFEQYF	TGTTCCAGCAGCAGAACATCATTCGAGCAGTACTTC
.	.	TRBV28	TRBJ2-7	CASSPGYEQYF	TGTGCCAGCAGTCCGGGGTACGAGCAGTACTTC
.	.	TRBV29-1	TRBJ2-3	CSVGGVIVTDTQYF	TGCAGCGTTGGGGGGGTCATTGTCACAGATACGCAGTATTTT
.	.	TRBV5-1	TRBJ1-5	CASSLGGDSNQPQHF	TGCGCCAGCAGCTTAGGAGGGGACAGCAATCAGCCCCAGCATTTT
.	.	TRBV5-6	TRBJ1-5	CASSLGRALLRNQPQHF	TGTGCCAGCAGCTTGGGGAGGGCCTTATTGCGCAATCAGCCCCAGCATTTT
.	.	TRBV29-1	TRBJ2-2	CSVMNRATGELFF	TGCAGCGTCATGAACAGGGCCACCGGGGAGCTGTTTTTT
.	TRBD1	TRBV5-4	TRBJ1-4	CASSWGQGAPLGEKLFF	TGTGCCAGCAGCTGGGGACAGGGGGCGCCGCTGGGAGAAAAACTGTTTTTT
few	.	TRBV7-3	TRBJ2-1	CASSFTGTSLYNEQFF	TGTGCCAGCAGCTTCACCGGGACTTCGTTATACAATGAGCAGTTCTTC
.	TRBD1	TRBV12-5	TRBJ2-1	CASGLGDRSYNEQFF	TGTGCTAGTGGTTTGGGGGACAGAAGCTACAATGAGCAGTTCTTC
.	.	TRBV29-1	TRBJ2-7	CSVEDKRSSYEQYF	TGCAGCGTTGAAGATAAGCGGAGTTCCTACGAGCAGTACTTC
.	.	TRBV6-1	TRBJ2-1	CASSNFRGGAGQFF	TGTGCCAGCAGTAATTTCAGGGGTGGAGCAGGGCAGTTCTTC
few	TRBD1	TRBV6-5	TRBJ1-2	CASSPDRASGYTF	TGTGCCAGCAGCCCGGACAGGGCATCCGGCTACACCTTC
few	TRBD2	TRBV7-9	TRBJ2-1	CASRGEGSYNEQFF	TGTGCCAGCAGGGGGGAGGGTAGCTACAATGAGCAGTTCTTC
.	.	TRBV4-1	TRBJ2-7	CASSQGPTRVGYEQYF	TGCGCCAGCAGCCAGGGTCCGACTAGAGTGGGCTACGAGCAGTACTTC